This TCR beta chain came from a study of cytomegalovirus exposure and HLA in healthy donors. Comments on this clone: Antigen unknown.

J gave up 3 bases and V 0 bases, and 6 bases lay outside the gene matches. Looked up from germline, CDR1 is MNHEY and CDR2 is SMNVEV (reference sequence). The CDR3 is 16 amino acids. The data were produced by immunoSEQ multiplex PCR, yet TCRdb's version contains in-frame clones alone and is incomplete. The sample contains approximately 130,000 clones, 70% to 90% of which appear only once. Study results and caveats: According to reports, the classifier identified cytomegalovirus status with high specificity and sensitivity.

The clonotype was recovered from a woman under 30 in good health and CMV-seronegative. What was sequenced was PBMCs. The V and J genes are TRBV27 and TRBJ2-7; 9 bases are shared with TRBD2. CDR3 region: CASSLSATSGYYEQYF. The CDR3 DNA is TGTGCCAGCAGTTTATCGGCGACTAGCGGATACTACGAGCAGTACTTC.